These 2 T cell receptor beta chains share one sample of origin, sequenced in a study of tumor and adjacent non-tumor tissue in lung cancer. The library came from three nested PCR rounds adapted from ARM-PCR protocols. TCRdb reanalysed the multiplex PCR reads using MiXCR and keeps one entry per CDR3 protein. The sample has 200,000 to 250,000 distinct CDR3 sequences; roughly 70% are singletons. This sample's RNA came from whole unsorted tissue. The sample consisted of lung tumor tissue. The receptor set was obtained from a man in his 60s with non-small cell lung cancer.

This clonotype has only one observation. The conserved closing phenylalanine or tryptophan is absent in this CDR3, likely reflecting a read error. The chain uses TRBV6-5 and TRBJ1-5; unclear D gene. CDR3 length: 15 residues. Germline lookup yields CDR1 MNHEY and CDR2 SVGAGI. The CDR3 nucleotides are TGTGCCAGCATTTACTCTCGGGAGGGCAATCAGCCCCAGCATTAT. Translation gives CASIYSREGNQPQHY.

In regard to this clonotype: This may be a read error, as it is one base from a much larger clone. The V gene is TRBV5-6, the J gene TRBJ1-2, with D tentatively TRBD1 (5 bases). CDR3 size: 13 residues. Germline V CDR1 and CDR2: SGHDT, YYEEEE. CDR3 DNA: TGTGCCAGCAGCCCGGGGGTACTCTATGTCTACACCTTC. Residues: CASSPGVLYVYTF.